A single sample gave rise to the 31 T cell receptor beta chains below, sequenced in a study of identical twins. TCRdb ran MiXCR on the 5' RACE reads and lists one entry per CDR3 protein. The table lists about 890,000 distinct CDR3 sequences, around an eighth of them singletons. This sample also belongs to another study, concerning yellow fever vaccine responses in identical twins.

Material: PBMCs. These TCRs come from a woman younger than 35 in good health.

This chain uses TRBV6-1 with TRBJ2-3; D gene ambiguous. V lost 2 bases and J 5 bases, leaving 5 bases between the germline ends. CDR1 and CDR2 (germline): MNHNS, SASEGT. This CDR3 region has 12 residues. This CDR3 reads CASSERGDTQYF. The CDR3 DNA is TGTGCCAGCAGTGAAAGAGGAGATACGCAGTATTTT.

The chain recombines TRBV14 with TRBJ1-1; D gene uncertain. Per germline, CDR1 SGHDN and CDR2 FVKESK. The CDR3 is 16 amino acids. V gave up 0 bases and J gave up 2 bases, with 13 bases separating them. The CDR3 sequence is CASSQEGPKLNTEAFF. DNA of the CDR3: TGTGCCAGCAGCCAAGAAGGCCCCAAGTTAAACACTGAAGCTTTCTTT.

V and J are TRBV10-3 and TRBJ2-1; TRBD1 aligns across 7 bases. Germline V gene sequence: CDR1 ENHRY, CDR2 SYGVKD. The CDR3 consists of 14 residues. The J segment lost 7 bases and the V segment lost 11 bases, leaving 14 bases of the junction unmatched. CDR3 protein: CAAQRQGSVNEQFF. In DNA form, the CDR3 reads TGTGCCGCCCAAAGACAGGGAAGTGTGAATGAGCAGTTCTTC.

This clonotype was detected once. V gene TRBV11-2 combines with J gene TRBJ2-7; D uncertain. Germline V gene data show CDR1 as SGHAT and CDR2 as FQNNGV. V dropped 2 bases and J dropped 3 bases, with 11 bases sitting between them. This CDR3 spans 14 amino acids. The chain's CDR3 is CASSLSPANYEQYV. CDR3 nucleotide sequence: TGTGCCAGCAGCTTATCTCCCGCGAACTACGAGCAGTACGTC.

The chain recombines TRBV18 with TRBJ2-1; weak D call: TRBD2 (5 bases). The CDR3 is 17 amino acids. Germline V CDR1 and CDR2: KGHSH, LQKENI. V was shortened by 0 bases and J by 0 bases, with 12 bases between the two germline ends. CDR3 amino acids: CASSPPLLEASYNEQFF. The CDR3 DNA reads TGTGCCAGCTCACCACCCCTACTAGAAGCCTCCTACAATGAGCAGTTCTTC.

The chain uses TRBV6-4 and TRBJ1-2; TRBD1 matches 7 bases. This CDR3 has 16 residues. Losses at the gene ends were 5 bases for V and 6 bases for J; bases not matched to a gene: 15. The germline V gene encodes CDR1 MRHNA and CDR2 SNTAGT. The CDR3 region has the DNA TGTGCCAGCAGTATCGAGGGGGCGCCTTCTTACGATGGCTACACCTTC. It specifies CASSIEGAPSYDGYTF.

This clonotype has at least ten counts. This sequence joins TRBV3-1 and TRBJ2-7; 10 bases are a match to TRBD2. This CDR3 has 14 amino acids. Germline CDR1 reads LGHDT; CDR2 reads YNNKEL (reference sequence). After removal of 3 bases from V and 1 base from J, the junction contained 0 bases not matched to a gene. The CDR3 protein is CASSQGLASYEQYF. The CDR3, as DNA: TGTGCCAGCAGCCAGGGACTAGCGTCCTACGAGCAGTACTTC.

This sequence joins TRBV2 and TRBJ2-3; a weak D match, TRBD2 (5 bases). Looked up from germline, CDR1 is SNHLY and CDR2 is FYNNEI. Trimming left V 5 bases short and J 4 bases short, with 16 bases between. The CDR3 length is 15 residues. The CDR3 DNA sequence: TGTGCCAGCAGTTGGCGCGGGTCAGCTCCAGATACGCAGTATTTT. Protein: CASSWRGSAPDTQYF.

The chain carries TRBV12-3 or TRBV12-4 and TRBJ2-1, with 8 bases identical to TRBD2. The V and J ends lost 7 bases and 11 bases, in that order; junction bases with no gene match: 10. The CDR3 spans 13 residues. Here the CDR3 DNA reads TGTGCCAGCACCCGGGGGGGCGGACTTCAGCAGTTCTTC. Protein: CASTRGGGLQQFF.

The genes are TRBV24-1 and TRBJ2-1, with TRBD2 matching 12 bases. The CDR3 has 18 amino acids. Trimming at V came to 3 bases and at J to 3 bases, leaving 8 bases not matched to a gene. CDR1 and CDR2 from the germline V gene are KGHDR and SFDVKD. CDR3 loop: CATSDHSSGRANYNEQFF. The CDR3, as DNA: TGTGCCACCAGTGATCATTCTAGCGGGAGGGCCAACTACAATGAGCAGTTCTTC.

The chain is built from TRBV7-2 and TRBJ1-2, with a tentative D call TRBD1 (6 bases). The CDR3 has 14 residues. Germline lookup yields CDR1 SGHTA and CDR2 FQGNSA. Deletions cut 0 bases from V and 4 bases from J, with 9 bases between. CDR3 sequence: CASSLAETGYGYTF. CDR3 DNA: TGTGCCAGCAGCTTAGCTGAGACAGGCTATGGCTACACCTTC.

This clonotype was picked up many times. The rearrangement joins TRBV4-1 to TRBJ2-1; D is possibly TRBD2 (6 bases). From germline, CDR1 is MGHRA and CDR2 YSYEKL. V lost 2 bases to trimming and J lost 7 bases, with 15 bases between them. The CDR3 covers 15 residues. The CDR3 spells CASSQLGLPANEQFF. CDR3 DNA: TGCGCCAGCAGCCAACTGGGACTCCCTGCTAATGAGCAGTTCTTC.

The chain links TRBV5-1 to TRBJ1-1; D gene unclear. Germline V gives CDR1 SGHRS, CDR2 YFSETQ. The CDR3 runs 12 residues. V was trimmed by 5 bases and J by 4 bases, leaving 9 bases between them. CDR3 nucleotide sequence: TGCGCCAGCAGGGGGTCGGGCACTGAAGCTTTCTTT. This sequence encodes CASRGSGTEAFF. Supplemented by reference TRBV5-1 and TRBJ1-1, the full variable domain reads KAGVTQTPRYLIKTRGQQVTLSCSPISGHRSVSWYQQTPGQGLQFLFEYFSETQRNKGNFPGRFSGRQFSNSRSEMNVSTLELGDSALYLCASRGSGTEAFFGQGTRLTVV.

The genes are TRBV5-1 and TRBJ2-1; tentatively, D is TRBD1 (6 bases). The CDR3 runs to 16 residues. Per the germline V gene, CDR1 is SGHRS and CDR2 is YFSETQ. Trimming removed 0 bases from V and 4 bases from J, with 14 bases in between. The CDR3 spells CASSLVLGAGYNEQFF. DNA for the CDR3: TGCGCCAGCAGCTTGGTTCTGGGGGCTGGGTACAATGAGCAGTTCTTC.

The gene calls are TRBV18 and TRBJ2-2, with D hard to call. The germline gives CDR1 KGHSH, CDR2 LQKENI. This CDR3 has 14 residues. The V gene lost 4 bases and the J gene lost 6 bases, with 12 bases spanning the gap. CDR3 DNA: TGTGCCAGCTCACGCAAACAGCCGCCCGGGGAGCTGTTTTTT. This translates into CASSRKQPPGELFF.

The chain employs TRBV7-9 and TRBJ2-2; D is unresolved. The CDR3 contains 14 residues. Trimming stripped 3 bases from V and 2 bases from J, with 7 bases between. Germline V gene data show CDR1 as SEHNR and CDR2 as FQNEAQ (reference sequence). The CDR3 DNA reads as TGTGCCAGCAGCTTCCAGACTAACACCGGGGAGCTGTTTTTT. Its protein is CASSFQTNTGELFF.

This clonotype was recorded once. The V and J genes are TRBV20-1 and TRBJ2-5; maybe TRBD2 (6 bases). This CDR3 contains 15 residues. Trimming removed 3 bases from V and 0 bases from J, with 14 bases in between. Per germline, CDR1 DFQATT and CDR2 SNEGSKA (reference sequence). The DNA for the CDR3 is TGCAGTGCTAGGGACCGGGAGTATAACCAAGAGACCCAGTACTTC. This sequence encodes CSARDREYNQETQYF.

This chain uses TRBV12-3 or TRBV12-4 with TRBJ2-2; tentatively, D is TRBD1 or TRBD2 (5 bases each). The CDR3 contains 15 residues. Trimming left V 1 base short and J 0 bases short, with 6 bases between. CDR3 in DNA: TGTGCCAGCAGTTTAGAGGGACCGAACACCGGGGAGCTGTTTTTT. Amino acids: CASSLEGPNTGELFF.

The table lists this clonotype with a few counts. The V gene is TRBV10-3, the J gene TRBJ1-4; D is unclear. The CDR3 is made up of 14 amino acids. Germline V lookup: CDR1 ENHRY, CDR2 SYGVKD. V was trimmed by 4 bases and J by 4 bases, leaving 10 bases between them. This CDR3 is CAISVGSLNEKLFF. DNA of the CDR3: TGTGCCATCAGTGTGGGGTCACTTAATGAAAAACTGTTTTTT.

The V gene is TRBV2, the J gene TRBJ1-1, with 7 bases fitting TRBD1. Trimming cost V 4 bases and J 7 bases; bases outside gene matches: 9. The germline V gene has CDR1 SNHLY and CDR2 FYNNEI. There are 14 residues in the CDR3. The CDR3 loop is CASSVGTATFEAFF. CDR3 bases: TGTGCCAGCAGTGTGGGGACAGCAACCTTTGAAGCTTTCTTT.

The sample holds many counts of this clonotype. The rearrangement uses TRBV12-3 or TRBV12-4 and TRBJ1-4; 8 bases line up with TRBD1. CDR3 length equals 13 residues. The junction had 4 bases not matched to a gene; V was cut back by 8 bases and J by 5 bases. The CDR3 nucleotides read TGTGCCAGCGGGGGACAGGAGAATGAAAAACTGTTTTTT. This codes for CASGGQENEKLFF.

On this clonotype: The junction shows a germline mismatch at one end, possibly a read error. Written as DNA, the CDR3 is TGTGCCAGCAGCTTGGGGCCTCGGACGTCCTTTAATTCACCCCTCCACTTT. Its translation is CASSLGPRTSFNSPLHF. The chain joins TRBV5-5 to TRBJ1-6, with D unclear. The germline V gene encodes CDR1 SGHKS and CDR2 YYEKEE (reference sequence). The CDR3 sequence is 17 residues long.

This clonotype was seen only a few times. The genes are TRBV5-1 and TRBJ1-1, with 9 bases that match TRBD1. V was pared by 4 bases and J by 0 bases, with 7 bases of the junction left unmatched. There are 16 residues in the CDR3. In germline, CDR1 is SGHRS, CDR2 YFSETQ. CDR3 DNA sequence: TGCGCCAGCAGCCCCCGGACAGGGGCCATGAACACTGAAGCTTTCTTT. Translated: CASSPRTGAMNTEAFF.

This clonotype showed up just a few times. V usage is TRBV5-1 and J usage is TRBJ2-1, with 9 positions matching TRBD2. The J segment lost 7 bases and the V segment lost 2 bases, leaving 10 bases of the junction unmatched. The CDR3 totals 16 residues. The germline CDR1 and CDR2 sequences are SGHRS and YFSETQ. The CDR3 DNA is TGCGCCAGCAGCTTCTATAGCGGGAGACTAGAGAATGAGCAGTTCTTC. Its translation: CASSFYSGRLENEQFF.

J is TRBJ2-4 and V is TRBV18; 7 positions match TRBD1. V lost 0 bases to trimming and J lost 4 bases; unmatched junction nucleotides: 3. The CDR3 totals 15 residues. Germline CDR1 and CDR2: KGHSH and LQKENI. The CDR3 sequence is CASSPPGQAKNIQYF. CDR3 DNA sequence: TGTGCCAGCTCACCACCTGGACAGGCGAAAAACATTCAGTACTTC.

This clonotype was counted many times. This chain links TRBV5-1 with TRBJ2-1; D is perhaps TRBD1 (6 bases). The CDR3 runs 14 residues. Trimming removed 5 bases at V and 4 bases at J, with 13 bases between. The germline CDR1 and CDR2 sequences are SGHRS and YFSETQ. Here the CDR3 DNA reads TGCGCCAGCAGACAGGACAGCTCTTACAATGAGCAGTTCTTC. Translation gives CASRQDSSYNEQFF.

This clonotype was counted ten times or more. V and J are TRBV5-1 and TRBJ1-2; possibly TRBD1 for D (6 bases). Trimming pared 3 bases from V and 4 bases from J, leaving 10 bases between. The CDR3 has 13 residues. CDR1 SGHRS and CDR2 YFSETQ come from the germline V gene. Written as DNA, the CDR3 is TGCGCCAGCAGCTCACAGGGTTTCTATGGCTACACCTTC. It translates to CASSSQGFYGYTF.

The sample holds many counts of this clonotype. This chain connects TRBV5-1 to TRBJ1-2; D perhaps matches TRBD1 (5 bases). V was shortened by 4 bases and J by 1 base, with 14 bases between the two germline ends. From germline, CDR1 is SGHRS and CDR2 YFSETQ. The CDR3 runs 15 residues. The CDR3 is CASSPGTNINYGYTF. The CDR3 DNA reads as TGCGCCAGCAGCCCGGGGACCAACATTAACTATGGCTACACCTTC.

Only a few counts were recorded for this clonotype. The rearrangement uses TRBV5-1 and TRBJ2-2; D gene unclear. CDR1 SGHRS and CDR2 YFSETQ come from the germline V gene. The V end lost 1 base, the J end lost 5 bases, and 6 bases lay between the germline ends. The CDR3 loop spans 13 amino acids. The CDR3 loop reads CASSLYETGELFF. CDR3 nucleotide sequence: TGCGCCAGCAGCTTGTATGAGACCGGGGAGCTGTTTTTT.

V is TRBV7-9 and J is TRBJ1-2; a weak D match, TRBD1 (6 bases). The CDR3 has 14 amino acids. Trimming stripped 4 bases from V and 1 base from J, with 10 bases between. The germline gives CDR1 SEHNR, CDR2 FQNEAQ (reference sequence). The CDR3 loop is CASSSRDINYGYTF. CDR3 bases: TGTGCCAGCAGCTCGCGGGACATTAACTATGGCTACACCTTC.

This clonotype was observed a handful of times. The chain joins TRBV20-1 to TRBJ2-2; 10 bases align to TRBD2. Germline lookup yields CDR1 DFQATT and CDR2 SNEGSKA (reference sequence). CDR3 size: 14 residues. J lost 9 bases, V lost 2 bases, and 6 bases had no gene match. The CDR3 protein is CSARRLAGRRELFF. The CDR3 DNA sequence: TGCAGTGCTAGAAGACTAGCGGGTCGGAGGGAGCTGTTTTTT.